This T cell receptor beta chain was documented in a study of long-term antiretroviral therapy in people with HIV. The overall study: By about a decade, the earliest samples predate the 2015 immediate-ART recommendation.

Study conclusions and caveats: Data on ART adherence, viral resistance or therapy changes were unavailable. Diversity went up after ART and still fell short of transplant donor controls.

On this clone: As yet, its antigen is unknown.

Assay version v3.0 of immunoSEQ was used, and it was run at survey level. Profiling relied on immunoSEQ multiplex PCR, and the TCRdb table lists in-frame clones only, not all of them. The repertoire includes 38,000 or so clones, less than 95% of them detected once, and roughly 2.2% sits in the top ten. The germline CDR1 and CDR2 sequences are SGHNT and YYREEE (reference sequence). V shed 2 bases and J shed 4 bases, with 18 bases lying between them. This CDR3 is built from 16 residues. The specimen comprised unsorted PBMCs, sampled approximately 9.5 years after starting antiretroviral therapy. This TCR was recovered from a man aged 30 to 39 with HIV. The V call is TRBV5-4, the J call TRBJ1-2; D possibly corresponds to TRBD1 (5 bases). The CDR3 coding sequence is TGTGCCAGCAGCTTTGCGGGGTTAGGGGCGGGCTATGGCTACACCTTC. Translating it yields CASSFAGLGAGYGYTF.